This note documents a single T cell receptor beta chain sequence. The target antigen is unknown. The sample is drawn from a study of cytomegalovirus exposure and HLA in healthy donors. Regarding the study as a whole: Some highly shared sequence variants likely arose as a pipeline artifact.

Trimming left V 2 bases short and J 4 bases short, with 14 bases between. The CDR3 is 15 residues long. Germline lookup yields CDR1 SGHVS and CDR2 FQNEAQ. It was with 60 Vbeta and 13 Jbeta primers that the PCR ran. The repertoire was sequenced with immunoSEQ multiplex PCR; TCRdb's copy has only in-frame clones and lacks some. The repertoire holds about 150,000 clones, with 84% as singletons. This clonotype originated in a boy aged 2 to 10 in good health and CMV-seronegative. Specimen: PBMCs. The V gene is TRBV7-8, the J gene TRBJ2-5; perhaps TRBD1 as D (5 bases). The CDR3 here is CASSLRWQGLETQYF. The CDR3 nucleotides are TGTGCCAGCAGCTTACGGTGGCAGGGTCTAGAGACCCAGTACTTC. The variable domain in full, with the rest retrieved from reference TRBV7-8 and TRBJ2-5, is GAGVSQSPRYKVAKRGQDVALRCDPISGHVSLFWYQQALGQGPEFLTYFQNEAQLDKSGLPSDRFFAERPEGSVSTLKIQRTQQEDSAVYLCASSLRWQGLETQYFGPGTRLLVL.